This T cell receptor (beta chain) was sequenced in a study of molecular identifiers for immune sequencing clone quantification. TCR libraries were built in bulk with a published protocol and specific TCR primers. TCRdb re-called the PCR reads through MiXCR, storing one row per CDR3 protein. Found here are approximately 630,000 distinct CDR3 sequences, 25% of them singletons; the top ten hold roughly 0.83%. Preparation of naive CD8 libraries involved roughly 18,000 to 1,100,000 sorted cells and 10%, 30% or 50% RNA. A CD8+CD4-CCR7+CD45RA+ gate was used to sort naive CD8 T cells. The sequence was collected from a human donor in good health. Some libraries in this study had Jurkat cell RNA spiked in. Specimen: naive CD8+ T cells from blood, with Jurkat cell RNA spiked in. The subset: FACS-sorted CD8+CD4-CCR7+CD45RA+ naive T cells.

The CDR3 nucleotides are TGTGCCAGCAGCTTAGGTGAACTACGAGCTAACGCCCCGGCGGGGCTCTACGAGCAGTACTTC. It yields the protein CASSLGELRANAPAGLYEQYF. The rearrangement uses TRBV7-9 and TRBJ2-7, with D possibly matching TRBD2 (6 bases). The germline gives CDR1 SEHNR, CDR2 FQNEAQ (reference sequence). The CDR3 is made up of 21 amino acids. V lost 1 base and J lost 3, with 31 bases in between.